These 18 T cell receptor beta chains came from one sample sequenced in a study of cytomegalovirus exposure and HLA in healthy donors. The PCR made use of 60 Vbeta and 13 Jbeta primers. Assay: immunoSEQ multiplex PCR; the TCRdb copy retains only in-frame clones and omits some. Of some 130,000 clones listed, 70% to 80% are singletons. The material sequenced was PBMCs. The receptors were gathered from a man aged 50-59 years in good health and CMV-seronegative.

The V and J genes are TRBV5-4 and TRBJ2-2; D gene ambiguous. V was trimmed by 4 bases and J by 2 bases, leaving 9 bases between them. CDR1 is SGHNT, CDR2 YYREEE, per germline (reference sequence). This CDR3 has 14 residues. The CDR3 spells CASSETRNTGELFF. CDR3 DNA: TGTGCCAGCAGCGAGACACGAAACACCGGGGAGCTGTTTTTT.

The chain uses TRBV2 and TRBJ2-3; 8 bases map to TRBD2. This CDR3 spans 14 amino acids. CDR1 is SNHLY and CDR2 is FYNNEI in the germline V gene. Germline trimming cut 7 bases from V and 0 bases from J; bases unmatched to any gene: 3. The CDR3 coding sequence is TGTGCCAGCATCGCTAGCGGGAGCACAGATACGCAGTATTTT. Its translation is CASIASGSTDTQYF.

The chain recombines TRBV4-2 with TRBJ1-5, with D unresolved. The V and J ends lost 0 bases and 4 bases respectively, with 7 bases between them. CDR3 length equals 14 residues. The germline V gene has CDR1 LGHNA and CDR2 YNFKEQ. In nucleotides, the CDR3 is TGTGCCAGCAGCCAAGATGGAGCTAATCAGCCCCAGCATTTT. Protein product: CASSQDGANQPQHF.

This clone was counted between two and nine times. V and J are TRBV4-3 and TRBJ1-3; TRBD1 matches 8 bases. CDR3 length: 15 amino acids. V lost 5 bases, J lost 2 bases, and 5 bases stayed unmatched. Germline CDR1 reads LGHNA; CDR2 reads YSLEER. The CDR3 nucleotides are TGCGCCAGCAGCTCCGACAGGGGCCCTGGAAACACCATATATTTT. Its translation is CASSSDRGPGNTIYF.

This clone showed up just once. Other DNA sequences from this sample encode an identical CDR3 as well. This chain joins TRBV6-5 and TRBJ1-5; a weak D match, TRBD1 (5 bases). V was pared by 3 bases and J by 2 bases, with 11 bases between. The CDR3 sequence is 15 residues long. Germline CDR1 and CDR2: MNHEY and SVGAGI. This CDR3 is CASSYSGQRNQPQHF. The CDR3 nucleotides are TGTGCCAGCAGTTATTCAGGGCAGCGCAATCAGCCCCAGCATTTT.

The CDR3 DNA follows: TGTGCCAGCAGTGAAGAAAGGGGAGAGACCCAGTACTTC. As protein: CASSEERGETQYF. The J gene is TRBJ2-5, the V gene TRBV2, with a possible D match to TRBD1 (5 bases). Germline CDR1 SNHLY, CDR2 FYNNEI. V shed 1 base and J shed 4 bases, with 7 bases lying between them. CDR3 size: 13 residues.

The gene calls are TRBV11-2 and TRBJ1-2; D ambiguous. V gave up 1 base and J gave up 0 bases, with 12 bases separating them. Per germline, CDR1 SGHAT and CDR2 FQNNGV. The CDR3 contains 16 residues. CDR3 amino acids: CASSLVGGLPNYGYTF. In DNA form, the CDR3 reads TGTGCCAGCAGCTTAGTAGGTGGGCTACCTAACTATGGCTACACCTTC.

This clone was observed a few times. The V call is TRBV19, the J call TRBJ1-2, with TRBD1 matching 9 bases. This CDR3 is built from 14 residues. V shed 6 bases and J 1 base; nucleotides not matched to a gene: 3. CDR1 and CDR2 from the germline V gene are LNHDA and SQIVND (reference sequence). The CDR3 nucleotides read TGTGCCAGTAGCGGACAGGGGAATAACTATGGCTACACCTTC. Translated, it gives CASSGQGNNYGYTF.

This clone came up a few times. The rearrangement uses TRBV7-2 and TRBJ2-7; TRBD2 agrees at 7 bases. The CDR3 is made up of 15 amino acids. The J segment lost 6 bases and the V segment lost 1 base, leaving 9 bases of the junction unmatched. Per the germline V gene, CDR1 is SGHTA and CDR2 is FQGNSA. The CDR3 sequence: CASSLVRGGGGEQYF. In nucleotides, the CDR3 is TGTGCCAGCAGCTTAGTGCGGGGAGGCGGGGGCGAGCAGTACTTC. The complete variable domain, with remaining parts taken from reference TRBV7-2 and TRBJ2-7, reads GAGVSQSPSNKVTEKGKDVELRCDPISGHTALYWYRQSLGQGLEFLIYFQGNSAPDKSGLPSDRFSAERTGGSVSTLTIQRTQQEDSAVYLCASSLVRGGGGEQYFGPGTRLTVT.

With regard to this clone: The junction departs from the called germline gene at one end, perhaps through a read error. This rearrangement joins TRBV7-7 to TRBJ2-3, with TRBD2 matching over 11 bases. Germline V gene lookup returns CDR1 SSHAT and CDR2 FNYEAQ (reference sequence). The CDR3 spans 15 residues. CDR3 coding DNA: TGTGCTAGCAGCTTAGGGACTAGCGGAACAGATACGCAGTATTTT. Residues: CASSLGTSGTDTQYF. The entire variable domain, with the rest obtained from reference TRBV7-7 and TRBJ2-3, is as follows: GAGVSQSPRYKVTKRGQDVTLRCDPISSHATLYWYQQALGQGPEFLTYFNYEAQPDKSGLPSDRFSAERPEGSISTLTIQRTEQRDSAMYRCASSLGTSGTDTQYFGPGTRLTVL.

This chain joins TRBV18 and TRBJ2-7, with D tentatively TRBD2 (6 bases). Deletions cut 2 bases from V and 0 bases from J, with 14 bases between. This CDR3 has 16 residues. The germline CDR1 and CDR2 sequences are KGHSH and LQKENI. Here the CDR3 DNA reads TGTGCCAGCTCACCATCTAGCGTTCAAGTCTCCTACGAGCAGTACTTC. It specifies CASSPSSVQVSYEQYF.

CDR3 amino acids: CGSRVREKLFF. CDR3 nucleotide sequence: TGTGGGTCGAGGGTCAGAGAAAAACTGTTTTTT. The chain joins TRBV6-6 to TRBJ1-4; D is ambiguous. From germline, CDR1 is MNHNY and CDR2 SVGAGI (reference sequence). The CDR3 is made up of 11 amino acids.

This rearrangement joins TRBV2 to TRBJ2-5, with 11 positions matching TRBD2. CDR3 length: 17 amino acids. Trimming removed 5 bases from V and 7 bases from J; junction bases left unmatched: 15. CDR1 SNHLY and CDR2 FYNNEI come from the germline V gene. Written as DNA, the CDR3 is TGTGCCAGCAGTTATAGTCTGACTAGCGGGATGTTGGGGACCCAGTACTTC. Translation gives CASSYSLTSGMLGTQYF.

The J gene is TRBJ1-2, the V gene TRBV7-9; 8 bases agree with TRBD1. CDR3 length equals 13 residues. With V trimmed by 5 bases and J by 7 bases, 6 bases remained unmatched. From germline, CDR1 is SEHNR and CDR2 FQNEAQ (reference sequence). CDR3 DNA sequence: TGTGCCAGCAGCCTTGGACAGGGTCGTGGCTACACCTTC. Translating it yields CASSLGQGRGYTF.

The rearrangement uses TRBV27 and TRBJ2-7, with TRBD1 matching 9 bases. This CDR3 region has 16 residues. Germline CDR1 is MNHEY and CDR2 is SMNVEV (reference sequence). V lost 2 bases and J lost 5; bases outside the gene matches: 10. CDR3 bases: TGTGCCAGCAGTTTAACCTTGGGGACAGGGTCCCACGAGCAGTACTTC. Protein sequence: CASSLTLGTGSHEQYF.

The V call is TRBV2, the J call TRBJ2-7; 7 nucleotides align to TRBD1. The germline V gene has CDR1 SNHLY and CDR2 FYNNEI. Trimming took 7 bases from V and 6 from J; bases not matched to a gene: 21. This CDR3 region has 17 residues. CDR3 sequence (DNA): TGTGCCAGCACCCAGGGGATGACAGGGCTGGGGTCAGGCGAGCAGTACTTC. Translating gives CASTQGMTGLGSGEQYF. The whole variable domain, remainder taken from reference TRBV2 and TRBJ2-7, is EPEVTQTPSHQVTQMGQEVILRCVPISNHLYFYWYRQILGQKVEFLVSFYNNEISEKSEIFDDQFSVERPDGSNFTLKIRSTKLEDSAMYFCASTQGMTGLGSGEQYFGPGTRLTVT.

Only a few counts were recorded for this clone. This chain connects TRBV6-5 to TRBJ1-1; unclear D gene. V lost 2 bases and J 1 base, leaving 8 bases between the germline ends. CDR3 length: 14 residues. Looked up from germline, CDR1 is MNHEY and CDR2 is SVGAGI. The CDR3 region has the DNA TGTGCCAGCAGTTACGGTCCAGGGAACACTGAAGCTTTCTTT. Protein sequence: CASSYGPGNTEAFF.

The V gene is TRBV21-1, the J gene TRBJ2-3; the table's TRBD2 call for D was not verified on the DNA. TRBV21-1 is classified as a pseudogene. The CDR3 sequence is 15 residues long. CDR3: CASRPGLAGGDTQYF. CDR3 bases: TGTGCCAGCAGACCGGGACTAGCGGGAGGAGATACGCAGTATTTT.